Sequencing of this T cell receptor beta chain was carried out in a study of regulatory T cells in long-lasting Graves disease. This CDR3 is 15 amino acids long. Trimming removed 6 bases from V and 5 bases from J; junction bases left unmatched: 9. Germline V gives CDR1 MNHNS, CDR2 SASEGT. Building the TCR beta libraries relied on iRepertoire HTBI primers, and CDR3 regions underwent Arm-PCR. TCRdb passed the multiplex PCR reads through MiXCR, listing each CDR3 protein once. The sample lists 350,000 to 450,000 distinct CDR3 sequences; under 15% were seen once. This clonotype was detected many times. Described time point: newly diagnosed GD, antithyroid drugs for less than 3 months. TCR sequences were obtained from RNA taken from PBMCs. These sequences were also reported in another study, on T cells in Graves' hyperthyroidism and ophthalmopathy. Per that study: Ophthalmopathy onset followed model prediction by a median approximately six months.

V gene TRBV6-1 combines with J gene TRBJ2-1; TRBD2 agrees at 8 bases. This TCR derives from a woman aged 25 to 45 with Graves disease. The material was peripheral blood mononuclear cells (PBMCs), obtained at new diagnosis, from a patient treated with antithyroid drugs. The DNA of the CDR3 is TGTGCCAGCAGGCCTACGGGAGGGCCACACAATGAGCAGTTCTTC. This codes for CASRPTGGPHNEQFF.